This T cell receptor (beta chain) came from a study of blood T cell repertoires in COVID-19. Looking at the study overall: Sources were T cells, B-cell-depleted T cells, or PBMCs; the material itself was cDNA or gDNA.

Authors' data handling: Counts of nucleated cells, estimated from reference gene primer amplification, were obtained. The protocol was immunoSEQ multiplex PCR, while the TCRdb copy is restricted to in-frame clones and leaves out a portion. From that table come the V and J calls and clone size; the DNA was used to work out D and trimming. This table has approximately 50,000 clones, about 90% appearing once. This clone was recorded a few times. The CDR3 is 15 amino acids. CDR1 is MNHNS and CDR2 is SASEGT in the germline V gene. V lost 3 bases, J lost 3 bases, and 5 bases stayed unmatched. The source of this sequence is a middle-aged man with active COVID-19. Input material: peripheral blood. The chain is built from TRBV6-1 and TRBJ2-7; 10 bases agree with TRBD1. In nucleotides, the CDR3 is TGTGCCAGCAGTGATTGGACAGGGGGGTTCTACGAGCAGTACTTC. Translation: CASSDWTGGFYEQYF.